The 12 T cell receptor beta chains below all came from one sample that was sequenced in a study of blood T cell repertoires in COVID-19. Profiled with immunoSEQ multiplex PCR; TCRdb holds only in-frame clones, not every one. The sample has 150,000 to 170,000 clones; about 90% are singletons. Sequencing input: peripheral blood. These receptors all come from a man aged 50 or older with acute or convalescent COVID-19.

The rearrangement links TRBV7-3 to TRBJ2-2; TRBD2 agrees at 10 bases. V dropped 6 bases and J dropped 2; count of bases not matched to a gene: 3. Germline values: CDR1 SGHTA, CDR2 FQGTGA. The CDR3 is 15 amino acids. DNA of the CDR3: TGTGCCAGCAGTCTAGCGGGAGTCAACACCGGGGAGCTGTTTTTT. Translating gives CASSLAGVNTGELFF.

This rearrangement joins TRBV12-3 or TRBV12-4 to TRBJ1-1; D remains unclear. This CDR3 region has 13 residues. Trimming took 5 bases from V and 4 from J, leaving 11 bases between them. CDR3 nucleotide sequence: TGTGCCAGCAGTCGCGGACGGGGCACTGAAGCTTTCTTT. It yields the protein CASSRGRGTEAFF.

The J gene is TRBJ1-1, the V gene TRBV6-2 or TRBV6-3, with D unclear. The CDR3 loop spans 12 amino acids. V was clipped by 4 bases and J by 1 base, with 4 bases between them. CDR1 and CDR2 (germline): MNHEY, SVGEGT. CDR3 in amino acids: CASSSENTEAFF. CDR3 DNA: TGTGCCAGCAGTTCAGAGAACACTGAAGCTTTCTTT.

The chain uses TRBV7-8 and TRBJ2-7; 10 nucleotides align to TRBD1. After removal of 2 bases from V and 3 bases from J, the junction contained 4 bases not matched to a gene. The CDR3 extends over 15 amino acids. Germline values: CDR1 SGHVS, CDR2 FQNEAQ. This chain's CDR3 is CASSLWGQGIYEQYV. CDR3 bases: TGTGCCAGCAGCTTATGGGGACAGGGGATCTACGAGCAGTACGTC.

The chain employs TRBV27 and TRBJ2-3; D perhaps matches TRBD1 (6 bases). V was clipped by 5 bases and J by 1 base, with 13 bases between them. This CDR3 region has 15 residues. CDR1 is MNHEY and CDR2 is SMNVEV in the germline V gene (reference sequence). The CDR3 DNA reads TGTGCCAGCAGTACATACAGGGACCGCACAGATACGCAGTATTTT. It yields the protein CASSTYRDRTDTQYF.

The rearrangement links TRBV5-1 to TRBJ2-5, with D maybe TRBD2 (6 bases). The length of the CDR3 is 15 residues. Per germline, CDR1 SGHRS and CDR2 YFSETQ. V was pared by 4 bases and J by 9 bases, with 22 bases between. DNA of the CDR3: TGCGCCAGCAGCCATGAACGGACCCCGCCGGGGGCCCAGTACTTC. The encoded protein is CASSHERTPPGAQYF.

The rearrangement joins TRBV6-1 to TRBJ1-2, with no clear D. Looked up from germline, CDR1 is MNHNS and CDR2 is SASEGT. This CDR3 comprises 14 residues. The V end was cut by 2 bases, the J end by 5 bases, with 12 bases between. Written as DNA, the CDR3 is TGTGCCAGCAGTGAACTGGGAGGGTCATATGGCTACACCTTC. Translated, it gives CASSELGGSYGYTF.

In this sample, this clone turned up once. V is TRBV7-2 and J is TRBJ2-3, with 7 bases lining up with TRBD2. Germline V gene lookup returns CDR1 SGHTA and CDR2 FQGNSA. Trimming cost V 5 bases and J 2 bases; bases outside gene matches: 7. The CDR3 loop spans 15 amino acids. Here the CDR3 reads CASSVGGTYTDTQYF. CDR3 nucleotides: TGTGCCAGCAGCGTCGGGGGGACCTACACAGATACGCAGTATTTT.

The chain has TRBV29-1 and TRBJ1-5; 8 nucleotides line up with TRBD1. The length of the CDR3 is 13 residues. Trimming took 7 bases from V and 5 from J; bases not matched to a gene: 7. Germline assignment: CDR1 SQVTM and CDR2 ANQGSEA. The CDR3 nucleotides read TGCAGCGCTCTGACAGGGGCCGATCAGCCCCAGCATTTT. Residues: CSALTGADQPQHF.

V and J are TRBV28 and TRBJ1-5; D possibly corresponds to TRBD1 (6 bases). Germline loops: CDR1 MDHEN, CDR2 SYDVKM. The V gene lost 6 bases and the J gene lost 3 bases, with 15 bases spanning the gap. The CDR3 runs to 15 residues. Here the CDR3 DNA reads TGTGCCAGCAGCGCCCTAGGGGGGGTCAATCAGCCCCAGCATTTT. It codes for CASSALGGVNQPQHF.

This rearrangement joins TRBV29-1 to TRBJ1-1, with D maybe TRBD1 (6 bases). Trimming took off 4 bases at V and 0 bases at J, with 9 bases between the two ends. Looked up from germline, CDR1 is SQVTM and CDR2 is ANQGSEA. The CDR3 extends over 13 amino acids. Here the CDR3 reads CSVGGGLNTEAFF. DNA of the CDR3: TGCAGCGTTGGGGGGGGCCTGAACACTGAAGCTTTCTTT.

In this sample, this clone turned up once. This chain uses TRBV6-5 with TRBJ2-7, with 11 positions matching TRBD2. The CDR3 consists of 16 residues. The junction had 10 bases not matched to a gene; V was cut back by 4 bases and J by 5 bases. Germline values: CDR1 MNHEY, CDR2 SVGAGI. CDR3 sequence (DNA): TGTGCCAGCAGTTCCCCGTCTAGCGGGAGGACCCACGAGCAGTACTTC. This translates into CASSSPSSGRTHEQYF.